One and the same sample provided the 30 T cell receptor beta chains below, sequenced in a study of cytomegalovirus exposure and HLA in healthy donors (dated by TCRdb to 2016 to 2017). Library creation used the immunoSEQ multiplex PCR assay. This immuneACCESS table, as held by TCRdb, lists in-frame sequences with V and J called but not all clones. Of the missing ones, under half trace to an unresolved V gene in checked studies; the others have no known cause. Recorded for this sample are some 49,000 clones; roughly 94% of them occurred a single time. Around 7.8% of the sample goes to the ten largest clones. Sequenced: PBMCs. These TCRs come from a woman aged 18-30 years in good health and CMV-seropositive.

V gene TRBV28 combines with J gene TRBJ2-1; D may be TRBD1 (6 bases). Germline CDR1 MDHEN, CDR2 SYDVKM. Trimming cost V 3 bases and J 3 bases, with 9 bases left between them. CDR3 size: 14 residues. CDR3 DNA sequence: TGTGCCAGCAGTTTGAGGACAGTCTACAATGAGCAGTTCTTC. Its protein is CASSLRTVYNEQFF.

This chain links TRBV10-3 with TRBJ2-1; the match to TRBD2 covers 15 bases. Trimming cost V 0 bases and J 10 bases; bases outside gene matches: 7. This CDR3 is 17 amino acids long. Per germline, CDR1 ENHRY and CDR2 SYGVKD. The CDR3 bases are TGTGCCATCAGTGAGTCGGGTGGGACTAGCGGGAGGAAGGAGCAGTTCTTC. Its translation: CAISESGGTSGRKEQFF.

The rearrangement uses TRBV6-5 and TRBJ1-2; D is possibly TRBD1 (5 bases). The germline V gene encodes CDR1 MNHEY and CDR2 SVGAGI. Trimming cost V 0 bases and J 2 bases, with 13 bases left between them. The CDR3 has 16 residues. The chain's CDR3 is CASSYSPRGGNYGYTF. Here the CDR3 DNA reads TGTGCCAGCAGTTACTCCCCTCGTGGGGGGAACTATGGCTACACCTTC.

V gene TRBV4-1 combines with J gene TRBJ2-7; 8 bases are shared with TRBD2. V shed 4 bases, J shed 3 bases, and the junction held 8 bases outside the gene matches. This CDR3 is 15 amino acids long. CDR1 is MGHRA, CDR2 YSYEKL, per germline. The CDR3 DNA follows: TGCGCCAGCAGCCCGGGGACTAGAGGGAGCTACGAGCAGTACTTC. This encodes CASSPGTRGSYEQYF.

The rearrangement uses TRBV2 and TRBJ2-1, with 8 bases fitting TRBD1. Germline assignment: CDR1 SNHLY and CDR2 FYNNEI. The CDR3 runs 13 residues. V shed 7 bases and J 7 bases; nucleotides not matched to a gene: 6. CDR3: CASIGQGRNEQFF. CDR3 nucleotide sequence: TGTGCCAGCATTGGACAGGGTCGAAATGAGCAGTTCTTC.

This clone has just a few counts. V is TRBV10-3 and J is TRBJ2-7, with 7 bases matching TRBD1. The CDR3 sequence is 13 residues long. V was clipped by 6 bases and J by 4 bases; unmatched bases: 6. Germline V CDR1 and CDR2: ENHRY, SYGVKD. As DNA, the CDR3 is TGTGCCATCAGCTCCGGGACAGCTTACGAGCAGTACTTC. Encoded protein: CAISSGTAYEQYF.

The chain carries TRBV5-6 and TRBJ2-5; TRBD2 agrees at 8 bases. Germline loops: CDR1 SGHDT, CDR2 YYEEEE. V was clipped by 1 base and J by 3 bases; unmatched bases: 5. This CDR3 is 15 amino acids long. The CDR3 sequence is CASSLLLAGKETQYF. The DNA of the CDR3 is TGTGCCAGCAGCTTGTTGTTAGCGGGGAAAGAGACCCAGTACTTC.

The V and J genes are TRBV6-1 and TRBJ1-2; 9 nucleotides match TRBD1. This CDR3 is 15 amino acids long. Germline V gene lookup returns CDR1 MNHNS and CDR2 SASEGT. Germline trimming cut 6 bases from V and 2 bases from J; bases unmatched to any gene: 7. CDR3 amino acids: CASREQGASNYGYTF. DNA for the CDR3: TGTGCCAGCAGGGAACAGGGGGCGTCGAACTATGGCTACACCTTC.

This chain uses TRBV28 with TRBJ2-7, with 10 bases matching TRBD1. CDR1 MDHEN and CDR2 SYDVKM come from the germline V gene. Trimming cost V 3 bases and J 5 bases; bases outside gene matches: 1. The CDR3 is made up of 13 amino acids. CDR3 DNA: TGTGCCAGCAGTTTGGGGACAGGGGACGAGCAGTACTTC. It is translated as CASSLGTGDEQYF.

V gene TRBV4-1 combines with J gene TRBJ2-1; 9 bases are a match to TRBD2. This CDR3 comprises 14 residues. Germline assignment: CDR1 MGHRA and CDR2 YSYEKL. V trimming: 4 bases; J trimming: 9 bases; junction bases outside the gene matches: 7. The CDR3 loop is CASSRGTSSGEQFF. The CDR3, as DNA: TGCGCCAGCAGCCGAGGGACTAGCTCGGGTGAGCAGTTCTTC.

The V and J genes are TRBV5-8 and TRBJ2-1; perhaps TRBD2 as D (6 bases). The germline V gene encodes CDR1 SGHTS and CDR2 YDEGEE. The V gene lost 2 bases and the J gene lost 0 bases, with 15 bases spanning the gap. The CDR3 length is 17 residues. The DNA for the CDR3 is TGTGCCAGCAGCTTCGGTTTCGGGGGACGCTCCTACAATGAGCAGTTCTTC. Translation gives CASSFGFGGRSYNEQFF.

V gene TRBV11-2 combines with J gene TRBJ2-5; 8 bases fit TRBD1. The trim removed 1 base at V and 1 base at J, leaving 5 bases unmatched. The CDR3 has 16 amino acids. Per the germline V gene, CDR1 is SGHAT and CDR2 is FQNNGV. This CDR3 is CASSLGTGFAQETQYF. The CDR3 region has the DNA TGTGCCAGCAGCTTAGGGACAGGGTTCGCCCAAGAGACCCAGTACTTC.

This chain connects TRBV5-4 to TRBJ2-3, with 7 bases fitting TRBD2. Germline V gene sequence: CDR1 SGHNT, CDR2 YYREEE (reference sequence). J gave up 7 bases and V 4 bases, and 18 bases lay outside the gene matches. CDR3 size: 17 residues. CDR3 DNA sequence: TGTGCCAGCAGCCCCCCTGTGTCTGGCGGGAGAAGTCATACGCAGTATTTT. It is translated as CASSPPVSGGRSHTQYF. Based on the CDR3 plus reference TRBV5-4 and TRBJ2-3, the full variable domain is ETGVTQSPTHLIKTRGQQVTLRCSSQSGHNTVSWYQQALGQGPQFIFQYYREEENGRGNFPPRFSGLQFPNYSSELNVNALELDDSALYLCASSPPVSGGRSHTQYFGPGTRLTVL.

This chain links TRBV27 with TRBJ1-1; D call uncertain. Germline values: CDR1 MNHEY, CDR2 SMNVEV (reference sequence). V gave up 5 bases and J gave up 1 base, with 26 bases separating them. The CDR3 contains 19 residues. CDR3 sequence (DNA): TGTGCCAGCAGTACGTACCCCCGACAAGATAGAACGGCGAACACTGAAGCTTTCTTT. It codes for CASSTYPRQDRTANTEAFF.

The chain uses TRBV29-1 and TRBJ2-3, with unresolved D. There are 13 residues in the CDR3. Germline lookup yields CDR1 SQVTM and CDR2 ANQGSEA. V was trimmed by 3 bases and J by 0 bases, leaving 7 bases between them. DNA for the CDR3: TGCAGCGTTGACGGGTGGAGCACAGATACGCAGTATTTT. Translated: CSVDGWSTDTQYF.

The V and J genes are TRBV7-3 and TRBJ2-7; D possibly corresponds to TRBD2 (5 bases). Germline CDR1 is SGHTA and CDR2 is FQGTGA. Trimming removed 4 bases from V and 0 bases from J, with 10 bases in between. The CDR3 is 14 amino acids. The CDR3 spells CASSSRDLSYEQYF. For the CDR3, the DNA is TGTGCCAGCAGCTCCCGGGATCTCTCCTACGAGCAGTACTTC.

In DNA, the CDR3 is TGTGCCAGCAGTCTGACTAGCCTCGAGTACAATGAGCAGTTCTTC. Its translation: CASSLTSLEYNEQFF. This chain links TRBV27 with TRBJ2-1; 7 positions match TRBD2. This CDR3 has 15 amino acids. J lost 4 bases, V lost 5 bases, and 8 bases had no gene match. Per germline, CDR1 MNHEY and CDR2 SMNVEV (reference sequence).

The CDR3 region is CASSFPSSGNLQETQYF. CDR3 nucleotide sequence: TGTGCCAGCAGTTTCCCGTCTAGCGGAAACCTCCAAGAGACCCAGTACTTC. This sequence joins TRBV28 and TRBJ2-5, with 7 positions matching TRBD2. The CDR3 totals 17 residues. From germline, CDR1 is MDHEN and CDR2 SYDVKM. The junction had 11 bases not matched to a gene; V was cut back by 3 bases and J by 1 base.

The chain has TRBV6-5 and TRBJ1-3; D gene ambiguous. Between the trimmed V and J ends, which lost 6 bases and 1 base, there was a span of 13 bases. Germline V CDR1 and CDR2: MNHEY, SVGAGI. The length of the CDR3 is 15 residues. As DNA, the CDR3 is TGTGCCAGCAGCCCAGCGGACTTTTCTGGAAACACCATATATTTT. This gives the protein CASSPADFSGNTIYF.

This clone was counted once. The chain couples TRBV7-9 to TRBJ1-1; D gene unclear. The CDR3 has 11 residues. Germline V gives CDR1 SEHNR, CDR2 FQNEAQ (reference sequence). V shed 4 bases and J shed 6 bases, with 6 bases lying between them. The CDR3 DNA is TGTGCCAGCAGCTCCTACGCTGAAGCTTTCTTT. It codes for CASSSYAEAFF.

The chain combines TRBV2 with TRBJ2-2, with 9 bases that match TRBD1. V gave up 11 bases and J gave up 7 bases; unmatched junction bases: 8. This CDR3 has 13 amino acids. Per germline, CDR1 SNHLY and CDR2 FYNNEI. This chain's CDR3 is CAGRDRVIGELFF. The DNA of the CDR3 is TGTGCCGGCCGGGACAGGGTGATCGGGGAGCTGTTTTTT.

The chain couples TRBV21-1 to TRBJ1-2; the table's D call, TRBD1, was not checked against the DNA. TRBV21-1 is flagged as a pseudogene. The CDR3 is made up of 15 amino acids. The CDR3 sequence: CASSKRHKGARGYTF. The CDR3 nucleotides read TGTGCCAGCAGCAAGAGGCACAAGGGGGCGCGGGGCTACACCTTC.

CDR3 DNA sequence: TGTGCCAGCAGCCCACAAACCCTGCCAGGCGGCTACACCTTC. Encoded protein: CASSPQTLPGGYTF. This chain links TRBV2 with TRBJ1-2; D gene uncertain. The CDR3 runs 14 residues. V shed 6 bases and J shed 8 bases, with 19 bases lying between them. The germline CDR1 and CDR2 sequences are SNHLY and FYNNEI.

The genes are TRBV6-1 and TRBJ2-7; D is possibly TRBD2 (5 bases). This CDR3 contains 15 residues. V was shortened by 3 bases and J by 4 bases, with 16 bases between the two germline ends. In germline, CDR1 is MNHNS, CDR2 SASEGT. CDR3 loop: CASSDPRAAEYEQYF. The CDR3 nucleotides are TGTGCCAGCAGTGATCCCCGAGCGGCCGAGTACGAGCAGTACTTC.

The CDR3 loop reads CASSWDRDSPFGYTF. The CDR3 DNA reads TGTGCCAGCAGCTGGGACCGGGACAGTCCCTTTGGCTACACCTTC. This chain connects TRBV5-6 to TRBJ1-2; 7 bases match TRBD1. There are 15 residues in the CDR3. With V trimmed by 3 bases and J by 7 bases, 12 bases remained unmatched. Per the germline V gene, CDR1 is SGHDT and CDR2 is YYEEEE.

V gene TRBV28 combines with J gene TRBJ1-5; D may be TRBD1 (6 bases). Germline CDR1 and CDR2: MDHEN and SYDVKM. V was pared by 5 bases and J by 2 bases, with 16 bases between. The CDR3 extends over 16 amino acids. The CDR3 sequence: CASSPRVGAGNQPQHF. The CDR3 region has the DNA TGTGCCAGCAGTCCCCGGGTGGGGGCGGGCAATCAGCCCCAGCATTTT.

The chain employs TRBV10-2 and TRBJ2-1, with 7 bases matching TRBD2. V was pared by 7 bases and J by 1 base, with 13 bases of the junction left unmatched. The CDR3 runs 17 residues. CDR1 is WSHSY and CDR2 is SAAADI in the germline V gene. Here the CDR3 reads CASTRDQMGGSYNEQFF. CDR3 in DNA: TGCGCCAGCACCCGGGACCAAATGGGGGGGTCCTACAATGAGCAGTTCTTC.

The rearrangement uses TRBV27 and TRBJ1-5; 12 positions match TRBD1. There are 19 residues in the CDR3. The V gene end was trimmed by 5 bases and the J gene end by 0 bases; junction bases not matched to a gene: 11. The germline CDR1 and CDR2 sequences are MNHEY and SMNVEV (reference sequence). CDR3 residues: CASSPHPPGQGASNQPQHF. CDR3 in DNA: TGTGCCAGCAGTCCTCATCCCCCGGGACAGGGGGCTAGCAATCAGCCCCAGCATTTT.

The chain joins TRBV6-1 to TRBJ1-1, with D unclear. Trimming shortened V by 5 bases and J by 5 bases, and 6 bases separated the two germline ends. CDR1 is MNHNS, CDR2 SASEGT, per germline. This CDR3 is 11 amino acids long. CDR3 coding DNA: TGTGCCAGCAGTAGCAAGACTGAAGCTTTCTTT. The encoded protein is CASSSKTEAFF.

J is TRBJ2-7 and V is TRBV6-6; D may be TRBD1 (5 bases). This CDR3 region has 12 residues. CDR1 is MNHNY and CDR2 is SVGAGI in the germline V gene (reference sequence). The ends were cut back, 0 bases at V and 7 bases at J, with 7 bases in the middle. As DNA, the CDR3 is TGTGCCAGCAGTTACTCGAAGGGGGAGCAGTACTTC. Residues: CASSYSKGEQYF.